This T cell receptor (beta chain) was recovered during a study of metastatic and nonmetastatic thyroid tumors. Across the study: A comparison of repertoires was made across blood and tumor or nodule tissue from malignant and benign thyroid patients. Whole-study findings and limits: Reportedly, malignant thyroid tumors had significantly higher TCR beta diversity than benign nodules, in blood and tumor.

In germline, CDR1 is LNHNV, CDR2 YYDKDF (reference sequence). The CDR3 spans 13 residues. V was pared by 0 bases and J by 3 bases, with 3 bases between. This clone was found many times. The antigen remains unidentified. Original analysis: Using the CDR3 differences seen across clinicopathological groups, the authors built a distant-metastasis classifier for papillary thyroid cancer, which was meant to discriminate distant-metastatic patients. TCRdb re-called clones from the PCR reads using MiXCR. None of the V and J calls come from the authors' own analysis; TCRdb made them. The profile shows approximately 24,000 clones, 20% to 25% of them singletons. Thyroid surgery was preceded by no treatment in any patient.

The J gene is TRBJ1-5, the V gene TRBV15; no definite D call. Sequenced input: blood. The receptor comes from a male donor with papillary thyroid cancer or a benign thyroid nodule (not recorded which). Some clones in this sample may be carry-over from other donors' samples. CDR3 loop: CATSRDYNQPQHF. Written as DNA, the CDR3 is TGTGCCACCAGCAGAGATTACAATCAGCCCCAGCATTTT.